This T cell receptor beta chain came from a study of blood T cell repertoires in COVID-19. The table came from immunoSEQ multiplex PCR; TCRdb's copy has only in-frame clones and leaves some out. The repertoire consists of some 100,000 clones, with roughly 92% occurring once and the leading ten covering around 1%. CDR3 length equals 19 residues. V lost 5 bases and J lost 2; bases outside the gene matches: 19. Germline V gene data show CDR1 as SGHRS and CDR2 as YFSETQ. Source material: peripheral blood. J is TRBJ1-1 and V is TRBV5-1; 9 bases agree with TRBD1. The receptor's source is a man aged 55 to 69 with acute or convalescent COVID-19. CDR3 loop: CASSSSTGGLPQSNTEAFF. The CDR3 bases are TGCGCCAGCAGTAGTTCCACAGGGGGCCTTCCTCAATCTAACACTGAAGCTTTCTTT. Variable domain in full (rest from reference TRBV5-1 and TRBJ1-1): KAGVTQTPRYLIKTRGQQVTLSCSPISGHRSVSWYQQTPGQGLQFLFEYFSETQRNKGNFPGRFSGRQFSNSRSEMNVSTLELGDSALYLCASSSSTGGLPQSNTEAFFGQGTRLTVV.